These T cell receptor beta chains were read from a single sample in a study of molecular identifiers for immune sequencing clone quantification. One entry per CDR3 protein, called by TCRdb with MiXCR from the PCR reads. The table shows more than 300,000 distinct CDR3 sequences, with about a fifth occurring only once. Sequencing input: naive CD8+ T cells from blood, with Jurkat cell RNA spiked in. Every receptor here comes from a human donor in good health. Some libraries in this study had Jurkat cell RNA spiked in. CDR3s include the opening cysteine and the closing phenylalanine or tryptophan. The order of the fields is J gene, D gene, V gene, clone size, CDR3 DNA, CDR3 protein. The D gene is left open where the match is weak. Expanded clones get a size class; other rows say once, few or many, or leave the size out.

j_call: TRBJ1-1
d_call: TRBD1
v_call: TRBV12-5
clone_size: many
cdr3_nt: TGTGCTAGTGGTTCAGCTGTAACAGGGGCGAACACTGAAGCTTTCTTT
cdr3_aa: CASGSAVTGANTEAFF

j_call: TRBJ1-6
d_call: -
v_call: TRBV24-1
clone_size: many
cdr3_nt: TGTGCCACCAGTGACCCCCCGGCGATAGGATCACCCCTCCACTTT
cdr3_aa: CATSDPPAIGSPLHF

j_call: TRBJ2-7
d_call: -
v_call: TRBV4-3
clone_size: many
cdr3_nt: TGCGCCAGCAGCCAAGACGGGACTGAAACCTACGAGCAGTACTTC
cdr3_aa: CASSQDGTETYEQYF

j_call: TRBJ1-2
d_call: -
v_call: TRBV18
clone_size: few
cdr3_nt: TGTGCCAGCTCACCATCGAGTGGGAGCTATGGCTACACCTTC
cdr3_aa: CASSPSSGSYGYTF

j_call: TRBJ2-5
d_call: -
v_call: TRBV23-1
clone_size: -
cdr3_nt: TGCGCCAGCAGGGCCGCAGGCCGCCAAGAGACCCAGTACTTC
cdr3_aa: CASRAAGRQETQYF

j_call: TRBJ2-3
d_call: TRBD2
v_call: TRBV13
clone_size: -
cdr3_nt: TGTGCCAGCAGTCCGGGACTAGCGACAGATGCGCAGTATTTT
cdr3_aa: CASSPGLATDAQYF

j_call: TRBJ2-3
d_call: -
v_call: TRBV30
clone_size: few
cdr3_nt: TGTGCCTGGATGGGGGGGCTCACAGATACGCAGTATTTT
cdr3_aa: CAWMGGLTDTQYF

j_call: TRBJ1-5
d_call: -
v_call: TRBV2
clone_size: many
cdr3_nt: TGTGCCAGCAACCTTTGGGACAGCAATCAGCCCCAGCATTTT
cdr3_aa: CASNLWDSNQPQHF

j_call: TRBJ2-7
d_call: -
v_call: TRBV6-2/TRBV6-3
clone_size: many
cdr3_nt: TGTGCCAGCAGTACGGGACACGCCTACGAGCAGTACTTC
cdr3_aa: CASSTGHAYEQYF

j_call: TRBJ2-1
d_call: TRBD1
v_call: TRBV29-1
clone_size: many
cdr3_nt: TGCAGCGTTATTCTTAGGGACAGGGGGCCGGACAATGAGCAGTTCTTC
cdr3_aa: CSVILRDRGPDNEQFF

j_call: TRBJ1-5
d_call: -
v_call: TRBV6-2/TRBV6-3
clone_size: many
cdr3_nt: TGTGCCAGCAGCTGGGTACTCTCGGAGCCCCAGCATTTT
cdr3_aa: CASSWVLSEPQHF

j_call: TRBJ1-1
d_call: -
v_call: TRBV3-1
clone_size: few
cdr3_nt: TGTGCCAGCAGCCATGGACCTGAAAGCAACACTGAAGCTTTCTTT
cdr3_aa: CASSHGPESNTEAFF

j_call: TRBJ1-2
d_call: -
v_call: TRBV7-2
clone_size: -
cdr3_nt: TGTGCCAGCAGCTACATGACTGTTACGGAAACCTTC
cdr3_aa: CASSYMTVTETF

j_call: TRBJ2-7
d_call: TRBD1
v_call: TRBV29-1
clone_size: -
cdr3_nt: TGCAGCCTTACCAAAGGGGGCCGGAGCTACGAGCAGTACTTC
cdr3_aa: CSLTKGGRSYEQYF

j_call: TRBJ2-7
d_call: -
v_call: TRBV6-5
clone_size: many
cdr3_nt: TGTGCCAGCAGCCGGAGGGACAGCCGCTACGAGCAGTACTTC
cdr3_aa: CASSRRDSRYEQYF

j_call: TRBJ2-7
d_call: TRBD2
v_call: TRBV20-1
clone_size: many
cdr3_nt: TGCAGTGCTAGGAGTAGCGGGGGACTATCCTACGAGCAGTACTTC
cdr3_aa: CSARSSGGLSYEQYF

j_call: TRBJ2-3
d_call: -
v_call: TRBV12-3/TRBV12-4
clone_size: -
cdr3_nt: TGTGCCAGCAATTCAGCGACAGATACGCAGTATTTT
cdr3_aa: CASNSATDTQYF

j_call: TRBJ2-6
d_call: -
v_call: TRBV27
clone_size: many
cdr3_nt: TGTGCCAGCAGTTCTCTTCTAAGCTCTGGGGCCAACGTCCTGACTTTC
cdr3_aa: CASSSLLSSGANVLTF

j_call: TRBJ2-1
d_call: TRBD2
v_call: TRBV12-3/TRBV12-4
clone_size: many
cdr3_nt: TGTGCCAGCAGTTTCTCAGGGACTAGCAGGGTCCATGAGCAGTTCTTC
cdr3_aa: CASSFSGTSRVHEQFF

j_call: TRBJ1-5
d_call: TRBD1
v_call: TRBV6-6
clone_size: many
cdr3_nt: TGTGCCAGCAGTCAGACAGGGTTTGGCAATCAGCCCCAGCATTTT
cdr3_aa: CASSQTGFGNQPQHF

j_call: TRBJ2-2
d_call: TRBD1
v_call: TRBV25-1
clone_size: many
cdr3_nt: TGTGCCAGCAGTGGTTGGGACAGCTACACCGGGGAGCTGTTTTTT
cdr3_aa: CASSGWDSYTGELFF

j_call: TRBJ1-2
d_call: -
v_call: TRBV4-1
clone_size: many
cdr3_nt: TGCGCCAGCAGCCAAGAAATCGGAGGGCCCGCCTATGGCTACACCTTC
cdr3_aa: CASSQEIGGPAYGYTF

j_call: TRBJ2-6
d_call: -
v_call: TRBV12-3/TRBV12-4
clone_size: -
cdr3_nt: TGTGCCAGCAGTGACGGAGGGGGGTCTGGGGCCAACGTCCTGACTTTC
cdr3_aa: CASSDGGGSGANVLTF

j_call: TRBJ2-3
d_call: -
v_call: TRBV7-9
clone_size: many
cdr3_nt: TGTGCCAGCAGCCGGGCCACAGATACGCAGTATTTT
cdr3_aa: CASSRATDTQYF

j_call: TRBJ1-1
d_call: -
v_call: TRBV3-1
clone_size: -
cdr3_nt: TGTGCCAGCAGCCAATACGGGGAGAACACTGAAGCTTTCTTT
cdr3_aa: CASSQYGENTEAFF

j_call: TRBJ2-3
d_call: -
v_call: TRBV4-3
clone_size: many
cdr3_nt: TGCGCCAGCAGCCAAGATTCCGGGGATACGCAGTATTTT
cdr3_aa: CASSQDSGDTQYF

j_call: TRBJ1-2
d_call: -
v_call: TRBV6-2/TRBV6-3
clone_size: few
cdr3_nt: TGTGCCAGCAGTTACTTGGGCCCAGGATATGGCTACACCTTC
cdr3_aa: CASSYLGPGYGYTF

j_call: TRBJ2-1
d_call: -
v_call: TRBV11-2
clone_size: many
cdr3_nt: TGTGCCAGCAGCTCCCGGTTAGCGGAGTACAATGAGCAGTTCTTC
cdr3_aa: CASSSRLAEYNEQFF

j_call: TRBJ2-7
d_call: -
v_call: TRBV27
clone_size: few
cdr3_nt: TGTGCCACCGGCGAAGGATGGGCTGCCAAAGACGAGCAGTACTTC
cdr3_aa: CATGEGWAAKDEQYF

j_call: TRBJ2-7
d_call: -
v_call: TRBV12-3/TRBV12-4
clone_size: few
cdr3_nt: TGTGCCAGCAGTTTAGAGGGTAGCGTCGAGCAGTACTTC
cdr3_aa: CASSLEGSVEQYF

j_call: TRBJ1-1
d_call: -
v_call: TRBV27
clone_size: -
cdr3_nt: TGTGCCAGCAGTTTATCCCCCGCCATGAACACTGAAGCTTTCTTT
cdr3_aa: CASSLSPAMNTEAFF

j_call: TRBJ2-7
d_call: TRBD1
v_call: TRBV7-9
clone_size: few
cdr3_nt: TGTGCCAGCAGCTCTAGCCGTCTGGACAGGGTAGGATCCTACGAGCAGTACTTC
cdr3_aa: CASSSSRLDRVGSYEQYF

j_call: TRBJ2-1
d_call: -
v_call: TRBV27
clone_size: -
cdr3_nt: TGTGCCAGCTTAAACCGGGACGGTTACAATGAGCAGTTCTTC
cdr3_aa: CASLNRDGYNEQFF

j_call: TRBJ2-3
d_call: TRBD2
v_call: TRBV14
clone_size: many
cdr3_nt: TGTGCCAGCAGCCAAACTACAGCTAGCGGGAGCACAGATACGCAGTATTTT
cdr3_aa: CASSQTTASGSTDTQYF

j_call: TRBJ1-3
d_call: -
v_call: TRBV7-6
clone_size: many
cdr3_nt: TGTGCCAGCAGCTTTGGGCAGGCAGACTCTGGAAACACCATATATTTT
cdr3_aa: CASSFGQADSGNTIYF

j_call: TRBJ1-1
d_call: -
v_call: TRBV27
clone_size: many
cdr3_nt: TGTGCCAGCTTGACGGGAGGGGATGGTGAAGCTTTCTTT
cdr3_aa: CASLTGGDGEAFF

j_call: TRBJ1-2
d_call: -
v_call: TRBV4-3
clone_size: -
cdr3_nt: TGCGCCAGCAGCCAAGGTATAGGAGTGGCTGTGCAGTCCAACTATGGCTACACCTTC
cdr3_aa: CASSQGIGVAVQSNYGYTF

j_call: TRBJ1-1
d_call: TRBD1
v_call: TRBV12-3/TRBV12-4
clone_size: many
cdr3_nt: TGTGCCAGCAGTTTAGTCGGGGACAGTGAAGCTTTCTTT
cdr3_aa: CASSLVGDSEAFF

j_call: TRBJ2-3
d_call: TRBD2
v_call: TRBV6-2/TRBV6-3
clone_size: -
cdr3_nt: TGTGCCAGCAGTTACCGACTAGCGGGGGGCCACAGTCACACAGATACGCAGTATTTT
cdr3_aa: CASSYRLAGGHSHTDTQYF

j_call: TRBJ2-1
d_call: -
v_call: TRBV12-3/TRBV12-4
clone_size: few
cdr3_nt: TGTGCCGGCAGCCCTGAGGGGAGAGAGCAGTTCTTC
cdr3_aa: CAGSPEGREQFF

j_call: TRBJ2-3
d_call: -
v_call: TRBV5-1
clone_size: -
cdr3_nt: TGCGCCAGCAGCTTACAAAACGGAATGGCGCGGGCCACAGATACGCAGTATTTT
cdr3_aa: CASSLQNGMARATDTQYF

j_call: TRBJ1-2
d_call: -
v_call: TRBV5-1
clone_size: many
cdr3_nt: TGCGCCAGCAGCTTTGAAGGCACGGTTGGTGGCTACACCTTC
cdr3_aa: CASSFEGTVGGYTF

j_call: TRBJ2-3
d_call: TRBD2
v_call: TRBV3-1
clone_size: -
cdr3_nt: TGTGCCAGCAGTCCGACGAGCGGGAGCGCAGATACGCAGTATTTT
cdr3_aa: CASSPTSGSADTQYF

j_call: TRBJ2-7
d_call: TRBD2
v_call: TRBV12-3/TRBV12-4
clone_size: many
cdr3_nt: TGTGCCAGCAGCCCGACTAGCGGGGGGACTATCAATTACGAGCAGTACTTC
cdr3_aa: CASSPTSGGTINYEQYF

j_call: TRBJ1-2
d_call: TRBD1
v_call: TRBV2
clone_size: -
cdr3_nt: TGTGCCAGCAGTGAGGGAGGGGGCGGCTATGGCTACACCTTC
cdr3_aa: CASSEGGGGYGYTF

j_call: TRBJ2-1
d_call: TRBD2
v_call: TRBV12-3/TRBV12-4
clone_size: -
cdr3_nt: TGTGCCAGCACGGGACTAGCGGAATTCTCCTACAATGAGCAGTTCTTC
cdr3_aa: CASTGLAEFSYNEQFF

j_call: TRBJ2-3
d_call: -
v_call: TRBV19
clone_size: few
cdr3_nt: TGTGCCAGTAGTATTTCAGACGGAGGGAGCACAGGTACGCAGTATTTT
cdr3_aa: CASSISDGGSTGTQYF

j_call: TRBJ1-6
d_call: -
v_call: TRBV2
clone_size: few
cdr3_nt: TGTGCCAGCAGTGAGGGGCAGACGAGCTCCTATAATTCACCCCTCCACTTT
cdr3_aa: CASSEGQTSSYNSPLHF

j_call: TRBJ2-7
d_call: -
v_call: TRBV6-2/TRBV6-3
clone_size: few
cdr3_nt: TGTGCCAGCAGTTTCCCCGGCAGAAGCATGACCTACGAGCAGTACTTC
cdr3_aa: CASSFPGRSMTYEQYF